This T cell receptor (beta chain) was sequenced during a study of shared clonotypes between healthy human individuals. Study results and caveats: Researchers found naive subsets generally carried larger estimated richness than memory subsets.

The run depth of the assay was deep. TCRdb's table, derived via immunoSEQ multiplex PCR, lists solely in-frame clones and lacks some. The table lists 2 million to 2.5 million clones, around 95% of them singletons. Germline V gives CDR1 MNHNY, CDR2 SVGAGI (reference sequence). V was cut by 6 bases and J by 3 bases, with 9 bases left in between. CDR3 length: 12 amino acids. Of note for this clone: No antigen is known for it.

HIV-negative, healthy adults without recent acute infections or vaccinations were the donors. Splitting the CD4+ cells yielded a CD45RA+ naive subset and a CD45RA-negative memory subset. The sequence derives from a man younger than 30 in good health. The J gene is TRBJ2-7, the V gene TRBV6-6; TRBD1 is a possible D gene (5 bases). Sequenced input: naive CD4+ T cells sorted from blood. Subset of the sample: CD45RA+ positively selected. In DNA, the CDR3 is TGTGCCAGCAGCTTTGACAGCTACGAGCAGTACTTC. Residues: CASSFDSYEQYF.